This T cell receptor (beta chain) was recovered during a study of response to subunit inactivated influenza vaccine. The study's findings and limits: There was a suggestion from the authors that each seasonal influenza vaccination recruits few new T cells.

Concerning this clonotype: The antigen remains undetermined.

TCRdb re-called the RT-PCR reads with MiXCR, one entry per CDR3 protein. The sample shows about half a million distinct CDR3 sequences, approximately 7.7% of them seen only once. The ends were cut back, 3 bases at V and 7 bases at J, with 7 bases in the middle. The CDR3 runs to 12 residues. The gene calls are TRBV12-3 or TRBV12-4 and TRBJ2-4, with D hard to call. The sequence was obtained from a man aged 45-69 years who received an inactivated influenza vaccine. The specimen comprised PBMCs from blood, sampled 23 to 25 months after vaccination. CDR3 in amino acids: CASSLSGNIQYF. CDR3 bases: TGTGCCAGCAGTTTGAGTGGGAACATTCAGTACTTC.